This TCR beta chain stems from a study of blood T cell repertoires in COVID-19. Data came from immunoSEQ multiplex PCR; TCRdb stores just in-frame clones and leaves some out. This table has roughly 24,000 clones, about 89% appearing once. Looked up from germline, CDR1 is MGHRA and CDR2 is YSYEKL. The V end lost 0 bases, the J end lost 10 bases, and 3 bases lay between the germline ends. The CDR3 length is 10 residues. Sequencing used peripheral blood. The sequence came from an older man with COVID-19, enrolled during active disease. The chain is built from TRBV4-1 and TRBJ1-1; D is uncertain. CDR3 region: CASSQERAFF. CDR3 coding DNA: TGCGCCAGCAGCCAAGAGAGAGCTTTCTTT.